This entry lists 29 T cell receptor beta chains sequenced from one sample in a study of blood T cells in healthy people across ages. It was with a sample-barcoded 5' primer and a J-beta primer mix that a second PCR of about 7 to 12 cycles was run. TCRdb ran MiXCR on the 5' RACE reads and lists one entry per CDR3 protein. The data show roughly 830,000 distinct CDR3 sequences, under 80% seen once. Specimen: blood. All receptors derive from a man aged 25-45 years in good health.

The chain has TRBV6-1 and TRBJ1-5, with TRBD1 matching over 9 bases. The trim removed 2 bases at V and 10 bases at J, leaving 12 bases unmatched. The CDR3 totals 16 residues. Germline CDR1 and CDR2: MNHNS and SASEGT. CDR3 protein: CASSEKRQGGFRPQHF. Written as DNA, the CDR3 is TGTGCCAGCAGTGAAAAGAGACAGGGGGGTTTTCGCCCCCAGCATTTT.

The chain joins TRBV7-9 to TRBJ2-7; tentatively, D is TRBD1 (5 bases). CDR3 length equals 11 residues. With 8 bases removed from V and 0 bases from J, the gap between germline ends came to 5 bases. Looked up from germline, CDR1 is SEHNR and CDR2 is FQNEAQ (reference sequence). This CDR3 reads CASQGSYEQYF. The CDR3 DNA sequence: TGTGCCAGCCAGGGCTCCTACGAGCAGTACTTC.

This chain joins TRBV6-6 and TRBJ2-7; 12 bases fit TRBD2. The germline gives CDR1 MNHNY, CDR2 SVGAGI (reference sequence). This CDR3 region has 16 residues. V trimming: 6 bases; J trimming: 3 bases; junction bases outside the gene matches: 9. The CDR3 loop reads CASSWGLAGGHYEQYF. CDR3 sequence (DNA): TGTGCCAGCAGCTGGGGCCTAGCGGGGGGGCACTACGAGCAGTACTTC.

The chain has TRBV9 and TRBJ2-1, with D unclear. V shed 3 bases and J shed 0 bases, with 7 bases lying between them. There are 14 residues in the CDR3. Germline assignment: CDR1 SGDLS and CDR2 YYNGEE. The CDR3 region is CASSAPSSYNEQFF. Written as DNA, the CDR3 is TGTGCCAGCAGCGCCCCGAGCTCCTACAATGAGCAGTTCTTC.

The CDR3 region is CASSHETTSATDTQYF. The DNA of the CDR3 is TGTGCCAGCAGCCATGAGACCACTAGCGCCACAGATACGCAGTATTTT. The chain is built from TRBV4-2 and TRBJ2-3, with TRBD2 identical over 7 bases. CDR1 and CDR2 (germline): LGHNA, YNFKEQ. After removal of 3 bases from V and 2 bases from J, the junction contained 8 bases not matched to a gene. The length of the CDR3 is 16 residues.

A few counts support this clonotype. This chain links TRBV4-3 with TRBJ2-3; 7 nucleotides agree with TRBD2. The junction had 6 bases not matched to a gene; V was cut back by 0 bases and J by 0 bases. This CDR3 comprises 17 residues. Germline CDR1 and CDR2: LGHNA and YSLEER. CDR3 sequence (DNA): TGCGCCAGCAGCCAAGAGTGGCGGGGGATAAGCACAGATACGCAGTATTTT. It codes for CASSQEWRGISTDTQYF.

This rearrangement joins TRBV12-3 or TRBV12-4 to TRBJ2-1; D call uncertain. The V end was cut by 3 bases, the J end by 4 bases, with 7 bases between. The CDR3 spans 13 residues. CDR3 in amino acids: CASSFLGYNEQFF. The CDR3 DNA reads TGTGCCAGCAGTTTTCTGGGGTACAATGAGCAGTTCTTC.

CDR3 bases: TGCAGTGCTAGAGATCAGAGAGAGGAGCAGTACTTC. Protein sequence: CSARDQREEQYF. V and J are TRBV20-1 and TRBJ2-5; D is unclear. CDR3 length: 12 residues. Trimming stripped 0 bases from V and 11 bases from J, with 13 bases between. Germline assignment: CDR1 DFQATT and CDR2 SNEGSKA (reference sequence).

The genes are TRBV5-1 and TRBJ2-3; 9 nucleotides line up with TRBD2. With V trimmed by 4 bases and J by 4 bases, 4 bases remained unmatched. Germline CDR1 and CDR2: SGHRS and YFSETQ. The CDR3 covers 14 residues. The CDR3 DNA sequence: TGCGCCAGCAGCCGGGGACTAGCATCAGATACGCAGTATTTT. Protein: CASSRGLASDTQYF.

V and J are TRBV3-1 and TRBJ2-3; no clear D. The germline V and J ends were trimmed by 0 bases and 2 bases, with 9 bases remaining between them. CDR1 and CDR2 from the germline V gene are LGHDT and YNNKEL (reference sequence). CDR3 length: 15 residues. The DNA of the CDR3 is TGTGCCAGCAGCCAAGAATCCTTTCCCACAGATACGCAGTATTTT. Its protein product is CASSQESFPTDTQYF.

As DNA, the CDR3 is TGTGCCACCAGCGAGGACAGCCGCACAGATACGCAGTATTTT. Protein product: CATSEDSRTDTQYF. This rearrangement joins TRBV15 to TRBJ2-3; a possible D gene is TRBD1 (6 bases). Trimming stripped 5 bases from V and 1 base from J, with 10 bases between. Germline V lookup: CDR1 LNHNV, CDR2 YYDKDF (reference sequence). This CDR3 is built from 14 residues.

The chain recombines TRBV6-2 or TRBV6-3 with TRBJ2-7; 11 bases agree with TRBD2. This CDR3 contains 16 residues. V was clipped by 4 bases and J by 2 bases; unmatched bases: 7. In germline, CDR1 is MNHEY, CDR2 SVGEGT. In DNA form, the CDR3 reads TGTGCCAGCAGTTCCGGACTAGCGGGTCTTCCCTACGAGCAGTACTTC. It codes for CASSSGLAGLPYEQYF.

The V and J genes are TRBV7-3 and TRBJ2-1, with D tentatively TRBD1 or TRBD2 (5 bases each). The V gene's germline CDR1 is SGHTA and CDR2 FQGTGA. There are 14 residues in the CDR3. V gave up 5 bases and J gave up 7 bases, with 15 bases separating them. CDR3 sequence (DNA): TGTGCCAGCAGCGTGTCGGGACCGGGGAATGAGCAGTTCTTC. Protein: CASSVSGPGNEQFF.

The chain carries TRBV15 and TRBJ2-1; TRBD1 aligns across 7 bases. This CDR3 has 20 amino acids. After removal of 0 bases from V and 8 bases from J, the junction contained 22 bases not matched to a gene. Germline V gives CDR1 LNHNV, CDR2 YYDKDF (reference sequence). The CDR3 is CATSRDSSPTVTGNSDEQFF. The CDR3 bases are TGTGCCACCAGCAGAGATTCTTCCCCCACAGTGACAGGGAATAGCGATGAGCAGTTCTTC.

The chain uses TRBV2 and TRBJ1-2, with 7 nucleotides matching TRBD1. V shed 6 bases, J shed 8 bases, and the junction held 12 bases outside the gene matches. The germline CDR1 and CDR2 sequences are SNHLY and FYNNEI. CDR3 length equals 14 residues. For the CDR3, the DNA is TGTGCCAGCAGAGCCGACAGGGTCAAAGGGGGCTACACCTTC. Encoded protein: CASRADRVKGGYTF.

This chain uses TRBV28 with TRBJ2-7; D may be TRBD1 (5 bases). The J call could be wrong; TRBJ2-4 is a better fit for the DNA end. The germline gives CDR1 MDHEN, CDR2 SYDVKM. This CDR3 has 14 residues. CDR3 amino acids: CASSFGPRENIQYF. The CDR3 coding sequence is TGTGCCAGCAGTTTTGGACCCAGGGAAAACATTCAGTACTTC.

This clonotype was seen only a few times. This CDR3 is CASSVAGGHPYGYTF. The CDR3 nucleotides are TGTGCCAGCAGCGTAGCCGGGGGGCACCCCTATGGCTACACCTTC. This chain joins TRBV9 and TRBJ1-2; D is perhaps TRBD1 (6 bases). Looked up from germline, CDR1 is SGDLS and CDR2 is YYNGEE. Trimming pared 0 bases from V and 4 bases from J, leaving 13 bases between. The CDR3 has 15 residues.

CDR3 region: CASARRRGMYETQYF. The CDR3 region has the DNA TGTGCCAGCGCTCGTCGGCGGGGGATGTATGAGACCCAGTACTTC. The chain recombines TRBV2 with TRBJ2-5; TRBD2 agrees at 7 bases. Per germline, CDR1 SNHLY and CDR2 FYNNEI. J gave up 5 bases and V 8 bases, and 14 bases lay outside the gene matches. The CDR3 is made up of 15 amino acids.

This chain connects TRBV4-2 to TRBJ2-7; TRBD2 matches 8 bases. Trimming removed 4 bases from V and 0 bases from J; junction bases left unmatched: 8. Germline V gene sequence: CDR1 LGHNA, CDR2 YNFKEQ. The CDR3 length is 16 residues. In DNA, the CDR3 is TGTGCCAGCAGCCGAGGAGCGGGGGACTACTCCTACGAGCAGTACTTC. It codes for CASSRGAGDYSYEQYF.

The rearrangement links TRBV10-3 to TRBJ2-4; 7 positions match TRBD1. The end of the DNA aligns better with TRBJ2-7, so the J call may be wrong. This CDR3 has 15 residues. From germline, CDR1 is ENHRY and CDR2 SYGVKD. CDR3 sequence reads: CAISLSGQGVSEQYF. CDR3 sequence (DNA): TGTGCCATCAGCCTGTCAGGCCAGGGGGTTAGCGAGCAGTACTTC.

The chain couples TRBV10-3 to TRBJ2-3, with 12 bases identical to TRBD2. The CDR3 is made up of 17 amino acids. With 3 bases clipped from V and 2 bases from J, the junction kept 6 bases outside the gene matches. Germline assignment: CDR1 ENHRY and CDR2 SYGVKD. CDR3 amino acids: CAISDSGLAGSTDTQYF. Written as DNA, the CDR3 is TGTGCCATCAGTGATTCAGGACTAGCGGGGTCCACAGATACGCAGTATTTT.

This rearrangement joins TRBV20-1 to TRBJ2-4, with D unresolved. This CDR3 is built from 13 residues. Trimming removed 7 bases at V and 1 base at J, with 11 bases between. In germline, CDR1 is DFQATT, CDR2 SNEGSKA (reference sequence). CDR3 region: CSDRQVAKNIQYF. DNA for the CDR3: TGCAGTGACAGACAAGTGGCCAAAAACATTCAGTACTTC.

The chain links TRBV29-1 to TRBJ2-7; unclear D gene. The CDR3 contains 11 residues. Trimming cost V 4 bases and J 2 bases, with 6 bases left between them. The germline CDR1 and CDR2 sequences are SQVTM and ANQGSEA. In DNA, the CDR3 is TGCAGCGTTGTGGTGGCCTACGAGCAGTACTTC. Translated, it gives CSVVVAYEQYF.

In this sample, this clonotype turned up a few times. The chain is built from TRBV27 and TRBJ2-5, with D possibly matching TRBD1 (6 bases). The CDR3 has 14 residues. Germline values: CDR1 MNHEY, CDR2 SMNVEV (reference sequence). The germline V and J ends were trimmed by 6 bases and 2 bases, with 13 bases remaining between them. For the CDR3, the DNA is TGTGCCAGCAGACAGGGACCACGTCAAGAGACCCAGTACTTC. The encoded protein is CASRQGPRQETQYF.

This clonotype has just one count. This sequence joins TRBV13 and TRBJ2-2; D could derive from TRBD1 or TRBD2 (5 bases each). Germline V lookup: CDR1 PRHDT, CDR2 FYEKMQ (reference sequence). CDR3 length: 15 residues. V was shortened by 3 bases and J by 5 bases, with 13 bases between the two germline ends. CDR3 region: CASSFRSGSTGELFF. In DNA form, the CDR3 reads TGTGCCAGCAGCTTTCGGTCAGGGAGTACCGGGGAGCTGTTTTTT.

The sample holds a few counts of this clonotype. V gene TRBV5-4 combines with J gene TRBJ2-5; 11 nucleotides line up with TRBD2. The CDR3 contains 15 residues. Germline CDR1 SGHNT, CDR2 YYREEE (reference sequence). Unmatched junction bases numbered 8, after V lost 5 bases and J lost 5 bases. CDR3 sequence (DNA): TGTGCCAGCAGTCCTAATAGCGGGGGGGCCGAGACCCAGTACTTC. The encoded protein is CASSPNSGGAETQYF.

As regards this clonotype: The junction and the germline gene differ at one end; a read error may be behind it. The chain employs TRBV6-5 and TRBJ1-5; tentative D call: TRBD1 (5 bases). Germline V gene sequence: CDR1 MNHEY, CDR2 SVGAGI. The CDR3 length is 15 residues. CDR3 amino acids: CASRRTRDSNQLQHF. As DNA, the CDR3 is TGTGCCAGCAGAAGGACACGCGATAGCAATCAGCTCCAGCATTTT.

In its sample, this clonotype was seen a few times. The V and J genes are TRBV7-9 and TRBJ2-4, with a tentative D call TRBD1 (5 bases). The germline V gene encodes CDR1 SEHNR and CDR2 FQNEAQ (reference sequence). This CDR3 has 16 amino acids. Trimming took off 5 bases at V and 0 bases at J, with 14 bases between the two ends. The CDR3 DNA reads TGTGCCAGCAGCCTCCTGACAGAGCTAGCCAAAAACATTCAGTACTTC. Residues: CASSLLTELAKNIQYF.

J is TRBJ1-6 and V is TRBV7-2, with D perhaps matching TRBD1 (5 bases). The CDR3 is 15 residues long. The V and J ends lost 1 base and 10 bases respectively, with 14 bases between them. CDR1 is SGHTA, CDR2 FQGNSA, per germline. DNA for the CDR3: TGTGCCAGCAGCTTAGGGGGCCAGGGAGACTCACCCCTCCACTTT. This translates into CASSLGGQGDSPLHF.